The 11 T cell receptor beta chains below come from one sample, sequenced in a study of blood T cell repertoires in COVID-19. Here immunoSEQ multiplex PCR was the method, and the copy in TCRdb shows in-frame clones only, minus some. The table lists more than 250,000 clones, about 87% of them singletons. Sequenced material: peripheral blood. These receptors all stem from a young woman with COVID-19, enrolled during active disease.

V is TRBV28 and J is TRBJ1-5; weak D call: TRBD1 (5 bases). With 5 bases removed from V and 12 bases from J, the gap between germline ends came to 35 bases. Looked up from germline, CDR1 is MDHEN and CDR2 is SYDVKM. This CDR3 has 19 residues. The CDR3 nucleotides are TGTGCCAGCAGTCTTTATTCCCCTCTAGGAGGGAGGGGTCGCTATCGCCAGCATTTT. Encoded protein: CASSLYSPLGGRGRYRQHF.

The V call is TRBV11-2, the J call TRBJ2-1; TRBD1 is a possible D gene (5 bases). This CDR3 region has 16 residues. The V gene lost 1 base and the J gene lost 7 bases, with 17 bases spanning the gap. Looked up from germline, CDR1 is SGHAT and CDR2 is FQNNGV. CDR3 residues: CASSLVWGRLLNEQFF. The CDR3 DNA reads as TGTGCCAGCAGCTTAGTTTGGGGCAGACTCTTGAATGAGCAGTTCTTC.

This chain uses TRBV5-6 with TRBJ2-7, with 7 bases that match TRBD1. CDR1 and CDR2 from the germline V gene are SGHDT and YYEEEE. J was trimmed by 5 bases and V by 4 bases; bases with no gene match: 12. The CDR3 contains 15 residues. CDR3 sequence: CASSEANDRVNEQYF. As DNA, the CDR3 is TGTGCCAGCAGCGAAGCAAATGACAGGGTCAACGAGCAGTACTTC.

The CDR3 here is CASSALTGSVQYF. The CDR3 DNA reads as TGTGCCAGCAGCGCCCTGACAGGGTCGGTTCAGTACTTC. The chain employs TRBV9 and TRBJ2-4; TRBD1 aligns across 7 bases. The CDR3 loop spans 13 amino acids. Germline-derived CDR1 and CDR2 are SGDLS and YYNGEE. Trimming removed 3 bases from V and 11 bases from J; junction bases left unmatched: 8.

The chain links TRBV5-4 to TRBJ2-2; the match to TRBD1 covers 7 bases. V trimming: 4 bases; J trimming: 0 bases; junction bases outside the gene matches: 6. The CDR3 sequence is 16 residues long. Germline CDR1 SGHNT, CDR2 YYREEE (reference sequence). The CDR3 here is CASSGPGQSNTGELFF. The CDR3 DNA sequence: TGTGCCAGCAGCGGCCCGGGACAGTCGAACACCGGGGAGCTGTTTTTT.

CDR3 protein: CASSLLDRENSPLHF. Written as DNA, the CDR3 is TGTGCCAGCAGTTTACTCGACAGGGAGAATTCACCCCTCCACTTT. The gene calls are TRBV6-2 or TRBV6-3 and TRBJ1-6; 7 bases line up with TRBD1. The CDR3 contains 15 residues. V shed 4 bases, J shed 7 bases, and the junction held 7 bases outside the gene matches. Per the germline V gene, CDR1 is MNHEY and CDR2 is SVGEGT.

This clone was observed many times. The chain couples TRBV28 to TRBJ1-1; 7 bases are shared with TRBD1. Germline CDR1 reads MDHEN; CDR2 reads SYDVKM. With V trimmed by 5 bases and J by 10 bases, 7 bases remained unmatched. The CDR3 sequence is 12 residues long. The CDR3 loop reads CASSLMDRLAFF. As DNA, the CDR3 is TGTGCCAGCAGTCTTATGGACAGGTTAGCTTTCTTT.

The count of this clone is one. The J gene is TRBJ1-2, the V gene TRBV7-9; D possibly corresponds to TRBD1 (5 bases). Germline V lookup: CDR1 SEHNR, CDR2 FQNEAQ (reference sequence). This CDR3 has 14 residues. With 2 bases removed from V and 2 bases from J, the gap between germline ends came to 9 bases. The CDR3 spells CASSLSGQNYGYTF. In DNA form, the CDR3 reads TGTGCCAGCAGCTTAAGTGGACAAAACTATGGCTACACCTTC.

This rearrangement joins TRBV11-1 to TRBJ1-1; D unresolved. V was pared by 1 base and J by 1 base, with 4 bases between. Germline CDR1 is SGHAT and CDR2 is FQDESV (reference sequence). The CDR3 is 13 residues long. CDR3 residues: CASSLGGNTEAFF. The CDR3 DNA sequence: TGTGCCAGCAGCTTAGGCGGGAACACTGAAGCTTTCTTT.

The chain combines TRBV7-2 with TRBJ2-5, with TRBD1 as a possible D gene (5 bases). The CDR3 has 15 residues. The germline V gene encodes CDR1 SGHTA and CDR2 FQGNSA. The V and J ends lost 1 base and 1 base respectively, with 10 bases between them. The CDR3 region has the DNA TGTGCCAGCAGCTTAGGCGGTGGGGCCCAAGAGACCCAGTACTTC. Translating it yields CASSLGGGAQETQYF.

The CDR3 is CASSLQGYNEQFF. The DNA for the CDR3 is TGTGCCAGCAGCTTGCAGGGATACAATGAGCAGTTCTTC. The J gene is TRBJ2-1, the V gene TRBV7-2; TRBD1 is a possible D gene (5 bases). The germline V and J ends were trimmed by 3 bases and 4 bases, with 7 bases remaining between them. This CDR3 has 13 amino acids. Germline CDR1 SGHTA, CDR2 FQGNSA. Filled out from reference TRBV7-2 and TRBJ2-1, the complete variable domain reads GAGVSQSPSNKVTEKGKDVELRCDPISGHTALYWYRQSLGQGLEFLIYFQGNSAPDKSGLPSDRFSAERTGGSVSTLTIQRTQQEDSAVYLCASSLQGYNEQFFGPGTRLTVL.